Presented here are 31 T cell receptor beta chains from one specimen sequenced in a study of OX40 agonist ivuxolimab in advanced cancers. The library was generated by the immunoSEQ multiplex PCR assay. Drawn from immuneACCESS, this table holds only the in-frame rearrangements with V and J called that TCRdb kept. Clones are partly lost; checked studies trace under half to an unresolved V gene and leave the rest unexplained. Counted in this sample were 15,000 or so clones; around 80% of them appeared once. The biggest ten clones account for 25% to 30% of the sample. Sequenced here: CD4+ or CD8+ T cells sorted from blood, sampled in a trial of the OX40 agonist ivuxolimab. The source of these receptors is an adult with an advanced solid tumor such as melanoma, head and neck, liver or kidney cancer.

The rearrangement links TRBV7-9 to TRBJ2-5, with 8 bases fitting TRBD2. Germline CDR1 and CDR2: SEHNR and FQNEAQ (reference sequence). V lost 5 bases to trimming and J lost 5 bases; unmatched junction nucleotides: 16. This CDR3 spans 17 amino acids. CDR3: CASSGPWGAGAGETQYF. In DNA form, the CDR3 reads TGTGCCAGCAGCGGCCCCTGGGGAGCGGGGGCCGGGGAGACCCAGTACTTC.

This sequence joins TRBV27 and TRBJ2-1; a weak D match, TRBD2 (6 bases). The V and J ends lost 5 bases and 2 bases respectively, with 13 bases between them. The CDR3 contains 15 residues. CDR1 MNHEY and CDR2 SMNVEV come from the germline V gene (reference sequence). DNA for the CDR3: TGTGCCAGCAGTACTCCGGGGGATACCTACAATGAGCAGTTCTTC. It is translated as CASSTPGDTYNEQFF.

V gene TRBV7-8 combines with J gene TRBJ2-1; 7 positions match TRBD2. The junction had 9 bases not matched to a gene; V was cut back by 1 base and J by 6 bases. The germline gives CDR1 SGHVS, CDR2 FQNEAQ. The CDR3 totals 16 residues. This CDR3 is CASSLGGRGKGNEQFF. As DNA, the CDR3 is TGTGCCAGCAGCTTAGGCGGGAGAGGGAAAGGCAATGAGCAGTTCTTC.

This chain uses TRBV15 with TRBJ2-3, with 10 bases lining up with TRBD2. Per germline, CDR1 LNHNV and CDR2 YYDKDF (reference sequence). CDR3 length: 15 amino acids. V dropped 3 bases and J dropped 3; count of bases not matched to a gene: 3. Written as DNA, the CDR3 is TGTGCCACCAGCAGGGAGCGGGGGGGAACAGATACGCAGTATTTT. Translated, it gives CATSRERGGTDTQYF.

The CDR3 sequence is CASSVEKTGGDIQYF. In DNA, the CDR3 is TGTGCCAGCAGCGTAGAAAAGACAGGAGGAGACATTCAGTACTTC. The chain couples TRBV9 to TRBJ2-4; D is perhaps TRBD1 (6 bases). Trimming pared 0 bases from V and 8 bases from J, leaving 15 bases between. The germline V gene encodes CDR1 SGDLS and CDR2 YYNGEE. There are 15 residues in the CDR3.

This chain uses TRBV19 with TRBJ2-1; weak D call: TRBD1 (7 bases). V dropped 5 bases and J dropped 9 bases, with 11 bases sitting between them. The CDR3 has 12 residues. In germline, CDR1 is LNHDA, CDR2 SQIVND (reference sequence). The CDR3 region is CASSYRGGEQFF. The CDR3 DNA is TGTGCCAGTAGTTACAGGGGAGGTGAGCAGTTCTTC.

In DNA, the CDR3 is TGCAGCGTTGAAACAGACTCCTACGAGCAGTACTTC. It specifies CSVETDSYEQYF. This chain uses TRBV29-1 with TRBJ2-7; no clear D gene. The CDR3 totals 12 residues. Trimming cost V 2 bases and J 0 bases, with 5 bases left between them. CDR1 is SQVTM, CDR2 ANQGSEA, per germline.

The V call is TRBV7-3, the J call TRBJ2-2, with a tentative D call TRBD2 (5 bases). CDR1 is SGHTA and CDR2 is FQGTGA in the germline V gene. The CDR3 runs 14 residues. V was trimmed by 5 bases and J by 1 base, leaving 8 bases between them. CDR3 bases: TGTGCCAGCAGCCCCGGACTGAACACCGGGGAGCTGTTTTTT. It is translated as CASSPGLNTGELFF.

The chain has TRBV27 and TRBJ2-7; D is ambiguous. The CDR3 spans 15 residues. The V gene lost 6 bases and the J gene lost 2 bases, with 17 bases spanning the gap. Germline V gene data show CDR1 as MNHEY and CDR2 as SMNVEV (reference sequence). The CDR3, as DNA: TGTGCCAGCAGGGAGACCGTTACGGTAACCTACGAGCAGTACTTC. It is translated as CASRETVTVTYEQYF.

The V gene is TRBV7-1, the J gene TRBJ2-1; unclear D gene. TRBV7-1 belongs to the ORF category, with a function that is uncertain. Trimming removed 4 bases at V and 7 bases at J, with 14 bases between. CDR3 size: 14 residues. The CDR3: CASSLEDVWNEQFF. The CDR3 region has the DNA TGTGCCAGCAGCTTAGAGGACGTATGGAATGAGCAGTTCTTC.

This clone was seen a few times. This chain connects TRBV10-1 to TRBJ2-7; 8 bases line up with TRBD1. This CDR3 has 12 amino acids. Germline V lookup: CDR1 WNHNN, CDR2 SYGVQD (reference sequence). The V segment lost 6 bases and the J segment 5 bases; nucleotides outside the gene matches: 3. The CDR3 nucleotides read TGCGCCAGCAGCCTGACAGGGGACGAGCAGTACTTC. Protein product: CASSLTGDEQYF.

This clone came up a few times. This sequence joins TRBV6-6 and TRBJ1-5, with D tentatively TRBD1 (6 bases). The CDR3 has 15 residues. V was trimmed by 5 bases and J by 3 bases, leaving 14 bases between them. Germline V gene sequence: CDR1 MNHNY, CDR2 SVGAGI (reference sequence). The CDR3 sequence is CASSETGYPNQPQHF. The CDR3 nucleotides are TGTGCCAGCAGTGAGACAGGTTACCCCAATCAGCCCCAGCATTTT.

The CDR3 region has the DNA TGTGCCAGCAGTTTTAGGACAGGGAGAGAGACCCAGTACTTC. Its translation: CASSFRTGRETQYF. J is TRBJ2-5 and V is TRBV28; 8 nucleotides align to TRBD1. J was trimmed by 4 bases and V by 3 bases; bases with no gene match: 4. Germline-derived CDR1 and CDR2 are MDHEN and SYDVKM. This CDR3 region has 14 residues.

The chain joins TRBV2 to TRBJ2-2; maybe TRBD1 (6 bases). The V and J ends lost 6 bases and 0 bases respectively, with 8 bases between them. Germline CDR1 reads SNHLY; CDR2 reads FYNNEI. The CDR3 spans 14 residues. CDR3 DNA sequence: TGTGCCAGCAGCCGGGACACGAACACCGGGGAGCTGTTTTTT. Its translation is CASSRDTNTGELFF.

V and J are TRBV27 and TRBJ1-1; a possible D gene is TRBD1 (5 bases). From germline, CDR1 is MNHEY and CDR2 SMNVEV (reference sequence). The CDR3 has 13 residues. Trimming shortened V by 8 bases and J by 4 bases, and 14 bases separated the two germline ends. As DNA, the CDR3 is TGTGCCAGCGGGGGAGGGGCGGGCACTGAAGCTTTCTTT. It translates to CASGGGAGTEAFF.

The V call is TRBV25-1, the J call TRBJ2-3, with 7 nucleotides matching TRBD2. V gave up 9 bases and J gave up 8 bases; unmatched junction bases: 14. The germline CDR1 and CDR2 sequences are MGHDK and SYGVNS. The CDR3 consists of 14 residues. DNA of the CDR3: TGTGCCAGTACCAGCGGGACGGGCACCGGTACGCAGTATTTT. Protein sequence: CASTSGTGTGTQYF. Supplemented by reference TRBV25-1 and TRBJ2-3, the full variable domain reads EADIYQTPRYLVIGTGKKITLECSQTMGHDKMYWYQQDPGMELHLIHYSYGVNSTEKGDLSSESTVSRIRTEHFPLTLESARPSHTSQYLCASTSGTGTGTQYFGPGTRLTVL.

The chain employs TRBV11-2 and TRBJ2-7, with D possibly being TRBD2 (5 bases). Germline V gene data show CDR1 as SGHAT and CDR2 as FQNNGV. This CDR3 is built from 15 residues. Trimming took 1 base from V and 2 from J, leaving 12 bases between them. CDR3 DNA: TGTGCCAGCAGCTTAGGCGGGTCCGAAACCTACGAGCAGTACTTC. Its protein is CASSLGGSETYEQYF.

The chain is built from TRBV5-5 and TRBJ2-7; 10 bases map to TRBD2. The CDR3 covers 15 residues. Trimming at V came to 2 bases and at J to 4 bases, leaving 6 bases not matched to a gene. Per the germline V gene, CDR1 is SGHKS and CDR2 is YYEKEE (reference sequence). CDR3 coding DNA: TGTGCCAGCAGCTTTGGAAGGACTAGCGGTTACGAGCAGTACTTC. The encoded protein is CASSFGRTSGYEQYF.

The chain is built from TRBV15 and TRBJ2-4; 7 bases agree with TRBD1. After removal of 5 bases from V and 13 bases from J, the junction contained 11 bases not matched to a gene. The germline V gene has CDR1 LNHNV and CDR2 YYDKDF (reference sequence). The CDR3 loop spans 13 amino acids. This chain's CDR3 is CATSLAPGQTQYF. CDR3 bases: TGTGCCACCAGCCTGGCCCCGGGACAGACGCAGTACTTC.

This chain links TRBV27 with TRBJ2-3, with TRBD1 as a possible D gene (6 bases). Germline V lookup: CDR1 MNHEY, CDR2 SMNVEV (reference sequence). The ends were cut back, 4 bases at V and 5 bases at J, with 16 bases in the middle. The CDR3 extends over 15 amino acids. CDR3 coding DNA: TGTGCCAGCAGTTCACAGGGCGTGGATAGAGATACGCAGTATTTT. Protein: CASSSQGVDRDTQYF.

This chain connects TRBV11-3 to TRBJ2-7; 7 nucleotides match TRBD1. The CDR3 totals 14 residues. Germline V gene sequence: CDR1 SGHNT, CDR2 YENEEA. Losses at the gene ends were 5 bases for V and 3 bases for J; bases not matched to a gene: 7. The CDR3 loop reads CASSAGTVYYEQYF. DNA of the CDR3: TGTGCCAGCAGCGCCGGGACAGTCTACTACGAGCAGTACTTC.

Only a few counts were recorded for this clone. In DNA form, the CDR3 reads TGTGCCAGTAGTCCGGGGGGGCGCGAGCAGTACTTC. Its protein is CASSPGGREQYF. The rearrangement links TRBV19 to TRBJ2-7, with 8 bases that match TRBD2. Trimming at V came to 5 bases and at J to 6 bases, leaving 3 bases not matched to a gene. Per germline, CDR1 LNHDA and CDR2 SQIVND (reference sequence). This CDR3 is 12 amino acids long.

The chain links TRBV30 to TRBJ2-7; D is undetermined. The CDR3 contains 11 residues. The germline CDR1 and CDR2 sequences are GTSNPN and SVGIG (reference sequence). V shed 2 bases and J shed 4 bases, with 6 bases lying between them. This CDR3 is CAWSLGYEQYF. Here the CDR3 DNA reads TGTGCCTGGAGTTTAGGGTACGAGCAGTACTTC.

V gene TRBV5-5 combines with J gene TRBJ2-2; D is ambiguous. Germline CDR1 is SGHKS and CDR2 is YYEKEE (reference sequence). This CDR3 spans 16 amino acids. The V gene lost 0 bases and the J gene lost 0 bases, with 9 bases spanning the gap. The CDR3 reads CASSLGLSPNTGELFF. The CDR3 region has the DNA TGTGCCAGCAGCTTGGGTCTGAGCCCGAACACCGGGGAGCTGTTTTTT.

CDR3 loop: CASSLSLANSYNEQFF. The CDR3 bases are TGTGCCAGCAGCTTAAGTCTGGCTAATTCCTACAATGAGCAGTTCTTC. V gene TRBV7-9 combines with J gene TRBJ2-1; unclear D gene. In germline, CDR1 is SEHNR, CDR2 FQNEAQ (reference sequence). Trimming pared 2 bases from V and 1 base from J, leaving 12 bases between. The CDR3 has 16 residues.

The chain's CDR3 is CASSILDSTDTQYF. CDR3 nucleotide sequence: TGTGCCAGTAGTATTCTGGACAGCACAGATACGCAGTATTTT. The rearrangement links TRBV19 to TRBJ2-3; D is ambiguous. V gave up 3 bases and J gave up 0 bases, with 7 bases separating them. Germline V gene sequence: CDR1 LNHDA, CDR2 SQIVND (reference sequence). The CDR3 is made up of 14 amino acids.

The genes are TRBV13 and TRBJ2-5, with TRBD1 matching over 8 bases. J lost 4 bases, V lost 0 bases, and 4 bases had no gene match. CDR3 size: 15 residues. Germline lookup yields CDR1 PRHDT and CDR2 FYEKMQ (reference sequence). In DNA form, the CDR3 reads TGTGCCAGCAGCTTAGGGACAGGGGAGAGAGAGACCCAGTACTTC. It translates to CASSLGTGERETQYF.

The J gene is TRBJ1-5, the V gene TRBV29-1, with 9 positions matching TRBD1. This CDR3 contains 14 residues. Germline V CDR1 and CDR2: SQVTM, ANQGSEA. V was pared by 4 bases and J by 2 bases, with 3 bases of the junction left unmatched. CDR3 protein: CSVGGDRGNQPQHF. CDR3 coding DNA: TGCAGCGTTGGGGGGGACAGGGGCAATCAGCCCCAGCATTTT.

A single count supports this clone. The chain recombines TRBV6-5 with TRBJ1-5, with D hard to call. Germline assignment: CDR1 MNHEY and CDR2 SVGAGI. CDR3 length: 14 residues. Trimming took off 0 bases at V and 5 bases at J, with 8 bases between the two ends. CDR3: CASSYSESHQPQHF. The CDR3 DNA follows: TGTGCCAGCAGTTACTCGGAGAGCCATCAGCCCCAGCATTTT.

V is TRBV6-5 and J is TRBJ1-5, with D unresolved. V gave up 5 bases and J gave up 6 bases, with 11 bases separating them. This CDR3 region has 13 residues. CDR1 is MNHEY and CDR2 is SVGAGI in the germline V gene. The CDR3 region is CASSGRSGQPQHF. Written as DNA, the CDR3 is TGTGCCAGCAGTGGAAGGAGCGGTCAGCCCCAGCATTTT.

V usage is TRBV5-1 and J usage is TRBJ1-1, with 7 bases fitting TRBD1. V trimming: 4 bases; J trimming: 2 bases; junction bases outside the gene matches: 5. The CDR3 has 14 amino acids. Germline-derived CDR1 and CDR2 are SGHRS and YFSETQ. DNA for the CDR3: TGCGCCAGCAGCCAAGACAGGGTTAACACTGAAGCTTTCTTT. This codes for CASSQDRVNTEAFF.